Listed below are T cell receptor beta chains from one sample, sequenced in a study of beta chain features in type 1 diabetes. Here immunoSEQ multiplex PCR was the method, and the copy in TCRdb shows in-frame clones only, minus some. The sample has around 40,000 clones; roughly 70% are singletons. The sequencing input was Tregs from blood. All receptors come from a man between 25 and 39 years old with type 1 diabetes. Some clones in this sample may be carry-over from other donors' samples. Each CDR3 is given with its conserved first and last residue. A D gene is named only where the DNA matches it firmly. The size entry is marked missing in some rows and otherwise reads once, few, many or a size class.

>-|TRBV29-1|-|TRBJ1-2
TGCAGCGTTACCCGGGACTACGATGGCTACACCTTC
CSVTRDYDGYTF
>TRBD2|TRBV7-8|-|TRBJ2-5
TGTGCCAGCAGCTACCGGGGGGGGTCGGAGACCCAGTACTTC
CASSYRGGSETQYF
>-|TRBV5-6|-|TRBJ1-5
TGTGCCAGCAGCCGTCCCAATCAGCCCCAGCATTTT
CASSRPNQPQHF
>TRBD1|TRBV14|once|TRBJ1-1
TGTGCCAGCAGCCAACACAGGGGGACTGAAGCTTTCTTT
CASSQHRGTEAFF
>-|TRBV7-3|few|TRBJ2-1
TGTGCCAGCAGCTTGCTTTCCGGGACTTCCAACAATGAGCAGTTCTTC
CASSLLSGTSNNEQFF
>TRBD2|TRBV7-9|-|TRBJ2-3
TGTGCCAGCAGCTTAGTGGCGGGGGTAGATACGCAGTATTTT
CASSLVAGVDTQYF
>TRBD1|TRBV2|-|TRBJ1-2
TGTGCCAGCAGGGTCGGACAGGGCGGGGGCTACACCTTC
CASRVGQGGGYTF
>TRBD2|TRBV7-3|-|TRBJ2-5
TGTGCCAGCAGCTCGGGACTAGCGGGGTCGGGGGAGACCCAGTACTTC
CASSSGLAGSGETQYF
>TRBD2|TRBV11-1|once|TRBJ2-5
TGTGCCAGCAGCTTAAGACTACTAGCGAGGGAGACCCAGTACTTC
CASSLRLLARETQYF
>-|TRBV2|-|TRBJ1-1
TGTGCCAGCAAAGCAGGGCGGATGAACACTGAAGCTTTCTTT
CASKAGRMNTEAFF
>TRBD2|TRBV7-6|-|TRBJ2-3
TGTGCCAGCAGCTTACGGCGGGGGGCCTACACAGATACGCAGTATTTT
CASSLRRGAYTDTQYF
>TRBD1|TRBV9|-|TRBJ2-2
TGTGCCAGCAGCAAGGAGCAGGGGGCGAGCGGGGAGCTGTTTTTT
CASSKEQGASGELFF
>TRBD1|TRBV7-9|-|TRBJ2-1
TGTGCCAGCAGCTCGGGACAGGGGGCCCCCAATGAGCAGTTCTTC
CASSSGQGAPNEQFF
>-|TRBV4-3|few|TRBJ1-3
TGCGCCAGCAGCCAAGTGGGAGGAGCAAACACCATATATTTT
CASSQVGGANTIYF
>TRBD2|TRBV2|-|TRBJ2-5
TGTGCCAGCAGTCGCCGACTAGCGGGGGGAGAGACCCAGTACTTC
CASSRRLAGGETQYF
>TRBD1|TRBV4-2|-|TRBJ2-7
TGTGCCAGCAGCCTCTCCGGGACAGGGACGTACGAGCAGTACTTC
CASSLSGTGTYEQYF
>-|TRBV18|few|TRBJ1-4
TGTGCCAGCTCACCACCGGCGGGGGTTCAAGACGAGACTGAAAAACTGTTTTTT
CASSPPAGVQDETEKLFF